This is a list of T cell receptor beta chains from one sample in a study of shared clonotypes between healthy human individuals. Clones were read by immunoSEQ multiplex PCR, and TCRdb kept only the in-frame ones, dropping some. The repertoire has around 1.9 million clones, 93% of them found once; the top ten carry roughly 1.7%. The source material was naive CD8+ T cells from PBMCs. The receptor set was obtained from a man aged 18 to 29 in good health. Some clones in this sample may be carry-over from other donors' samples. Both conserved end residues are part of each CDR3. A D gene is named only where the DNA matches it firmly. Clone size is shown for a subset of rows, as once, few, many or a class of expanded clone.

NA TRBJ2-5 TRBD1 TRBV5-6 TGTGCCAGCAACCCCATTAGACAGGGGCAAGAGACCCAGTACTTC CASNPIRQGQETQYF
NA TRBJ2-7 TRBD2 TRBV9 TGTGCCAGCAGCGGGGGAGGGGACTACTTTAACGAGCAGTACTTC CASSGGGDYFNEQYF
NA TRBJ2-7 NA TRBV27 TGTGCCAGCAGTACAACAGGGTACGAGCAGTACTTC CASSTTGYEQYF
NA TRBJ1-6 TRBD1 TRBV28 TGTGCCAGCAGTTTTGGACAGGGGGGTTCACCCCTCCACTTT CASSFGQGGSPLHF
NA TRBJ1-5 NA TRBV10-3 TGTGCCATCAGTCCCGTCCTAAATCAGCCCCAGCATTTT CAISPVLNQPQHF
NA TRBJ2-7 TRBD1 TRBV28 TGTGCCAGCAGTGTGACCGGACAGGGAGGCGACGAGCAGTACTTC CASSVTGQGGDEQYF
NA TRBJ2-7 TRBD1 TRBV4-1 TGCGCCAGCAGCCTCGGTGGACAGGGGGCTGTACGGCAGTACTTC CASSLGGQGAVRQYF
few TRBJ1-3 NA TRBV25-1 TGTGCCAGCAGTGTAGGGGCCTCTGGAAACACCATATATTTT CASSVGASGNTIYF
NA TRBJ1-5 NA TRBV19 TGTGCCAGTAGAATGGGGGGTCAGCCCCAGCATTTT CASRMGGQPQHF
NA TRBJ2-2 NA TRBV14 TGTGCCAGCAGCTTCCCATGGGCCAGGGAGCTGTTTTTT CASSFPWARELFF
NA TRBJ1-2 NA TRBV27 TGTGCCAGCAGTTTCCGTCGGGCTAACTATGGCTACACCTTC CASSFRRANYGYTF
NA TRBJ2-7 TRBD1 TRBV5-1 TGCGCCAGCAGCTACTCCCCGGGACAGGGTTACGAGCAGTACTTC CASSYSPGQGYEQYF
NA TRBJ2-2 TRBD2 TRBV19 TGTGCCAGTAGCATAGCGGGGTACACCGGGGAGCTGTTTTTT CASSIAGYTGELFF
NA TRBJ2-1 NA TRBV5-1 TGCGCCAGCAGCTTCTATTACAATGAGCAGTTCTTC CASSFYYNEQFF
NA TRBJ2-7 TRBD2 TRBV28 TGTGCCAGCAGTCCCGGGGGGGGCCGTTACGAGCAGTACTTC CASSPGGGRYEQYF
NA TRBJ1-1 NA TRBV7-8 TGTGCCAGCAGCCACCTACCCAGGCTGAACACTGAAGCTTTCTTT CASSHLPRLNTEAFF
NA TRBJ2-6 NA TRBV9 TGTGCCAGCAGCTACCCGGTCTTCTCTGGGGCCAACGTCCTGACTTTC CASSYPVFSGANVLTF
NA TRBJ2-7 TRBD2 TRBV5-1 TGCGCCAGCAGCCCCTGGACTAGCGGTTCCTACGAGCAGTACTTC CASSPWTSGSYEQYF
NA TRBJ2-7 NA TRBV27 TGTGCCAGCAGTTTGTGGAGGGGAGACGAGCAGTACTTC CASSLWRGDEQYF
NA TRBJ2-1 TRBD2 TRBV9 TGTGCCAGCAGCGCGCTTACACCGGGACTAGGGAACAATGAGCAGTTCTTC CASSALTPGLGNNEQFF
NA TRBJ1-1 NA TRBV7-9 TGTGCCAGCAGCCCGGGGTACACTGAAGCTTTCTTT CASSPGYTEAFF
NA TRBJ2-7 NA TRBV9 TGTGCCAGCAGCGTAGAGTTTGGCTGGTCCTACGAGCAGTACTTC CASSVEFGWSYEQYF
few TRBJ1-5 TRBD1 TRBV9 TGTGCCAGCAGCGAGGGGACAGGGGGCCCCCAGCATTTT CASSEGTGGPQHF
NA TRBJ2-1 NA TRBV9 TGTGCCAGCAGCGCCGATCCTATAGCGGAGGTCTACAATGAGCAGTTCTTC CASSADPIAEVYNEQFF
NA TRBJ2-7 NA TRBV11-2 TGTGCCAGCAGCTTAGGGCCAGGGGTCGGCGAGCAGTACTTC CASSLGPGVGEQYF
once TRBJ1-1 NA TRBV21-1 TGTGCCAGCACCCCGGGGGAATTGAGGGGGGCTCAGAACACTGAAGCTTTCTTT CASTPGELRGAQNTEAFF